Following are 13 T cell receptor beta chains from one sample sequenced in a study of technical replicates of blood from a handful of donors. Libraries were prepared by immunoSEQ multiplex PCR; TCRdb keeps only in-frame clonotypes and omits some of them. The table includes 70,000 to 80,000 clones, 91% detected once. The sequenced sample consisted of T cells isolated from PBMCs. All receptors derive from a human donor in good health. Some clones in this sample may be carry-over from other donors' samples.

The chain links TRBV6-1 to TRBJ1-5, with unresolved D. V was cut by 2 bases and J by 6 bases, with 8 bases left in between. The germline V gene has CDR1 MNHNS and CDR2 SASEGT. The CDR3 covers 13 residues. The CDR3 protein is CASSERLSQPQHF. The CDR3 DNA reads TGTGCCAGCAGTGAACGTCTCTCTCAGCCCCAGCATTTT.

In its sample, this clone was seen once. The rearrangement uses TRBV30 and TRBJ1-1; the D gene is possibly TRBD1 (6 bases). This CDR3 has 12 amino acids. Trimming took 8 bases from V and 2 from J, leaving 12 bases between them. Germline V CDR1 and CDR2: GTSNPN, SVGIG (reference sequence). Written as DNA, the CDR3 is TGTGCCCGCAGGACAGACAACACTGAAGCTTTCTTT. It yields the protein CARRTDNTEAFF.

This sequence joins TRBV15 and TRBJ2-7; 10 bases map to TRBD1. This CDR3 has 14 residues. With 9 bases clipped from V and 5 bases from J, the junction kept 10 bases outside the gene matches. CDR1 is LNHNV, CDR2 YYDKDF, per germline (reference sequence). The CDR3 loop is CATLRDRGFHEQYF. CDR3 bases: TGTGCCACACTCCGGGACAGGGGCTTTCACGAGCAGTACTTC.

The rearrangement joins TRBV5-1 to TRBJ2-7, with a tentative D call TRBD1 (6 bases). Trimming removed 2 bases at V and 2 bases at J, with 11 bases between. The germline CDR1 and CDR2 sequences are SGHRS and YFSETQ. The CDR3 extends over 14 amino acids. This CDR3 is CASSLFRGPYEQYF. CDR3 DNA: TGCGCCAGCAGCTTATTCAGGGGACCCTACGAGCAGTACTTC.

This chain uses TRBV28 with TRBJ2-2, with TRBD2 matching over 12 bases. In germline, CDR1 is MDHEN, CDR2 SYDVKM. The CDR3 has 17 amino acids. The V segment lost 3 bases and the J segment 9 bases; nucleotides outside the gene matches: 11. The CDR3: CASSFRTSGNAYRELFF. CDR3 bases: TGTGCCAGCAGTTTTAGGACTAGCGGGAACGCCTACCGGGAGCTGTTTTTT.

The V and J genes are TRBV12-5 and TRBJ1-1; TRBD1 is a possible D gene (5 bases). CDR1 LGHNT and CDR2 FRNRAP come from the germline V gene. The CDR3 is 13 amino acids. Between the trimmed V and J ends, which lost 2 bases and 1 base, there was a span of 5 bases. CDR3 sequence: CASGLRGNTEAFF. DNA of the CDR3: TGTGCTAGTGGTTTGAGGGGGAACACTGAAGCTTTCTTT.

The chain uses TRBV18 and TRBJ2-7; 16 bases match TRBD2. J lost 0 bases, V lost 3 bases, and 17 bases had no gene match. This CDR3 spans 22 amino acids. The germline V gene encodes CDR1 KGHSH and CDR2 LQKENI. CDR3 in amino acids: CASSPSQGLAGGPEISSYEQYF. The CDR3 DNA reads TGTGCCAGCTCACCCTCACAGGGACTAGCGGGAGGGCCAGAAATCAGCTCCTACGAGCAGTACTTC.

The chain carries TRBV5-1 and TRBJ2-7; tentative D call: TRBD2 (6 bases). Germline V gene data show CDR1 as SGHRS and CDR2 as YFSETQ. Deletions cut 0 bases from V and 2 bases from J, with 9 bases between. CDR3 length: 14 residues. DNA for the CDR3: TGCGCCAGCAGCTTGGTTGCGGGAACCTACGAGCAGTACTTC. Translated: CASSLVAGTYEQYF.

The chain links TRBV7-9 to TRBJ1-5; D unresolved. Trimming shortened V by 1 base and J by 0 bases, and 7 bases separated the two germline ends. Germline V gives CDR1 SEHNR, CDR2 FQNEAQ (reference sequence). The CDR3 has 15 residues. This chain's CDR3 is CASSLGGNSNQPQHF. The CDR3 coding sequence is TGTGCCAGCAGCTTAGGCGGAAATAGCAATCAGCCCCAGCATTTT.

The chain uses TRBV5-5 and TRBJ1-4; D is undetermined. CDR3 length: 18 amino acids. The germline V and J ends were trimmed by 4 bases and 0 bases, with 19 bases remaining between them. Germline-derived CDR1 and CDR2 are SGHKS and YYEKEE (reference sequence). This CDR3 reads CASSPRPSVPATNEKLFF. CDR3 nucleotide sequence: TGTGCCAGCAGCCCGCGTCCCTCCGTTCCCGCAACTAATGAAAAACTGTTTTTT.

The CDR3 spells CASSESPEAHEQYF. In DNA, the CDR3 is TGTGCCAGCAGTGAATCCCCCGAGGCCCACGAGCAGTACTTC. The chain recombines TRBV25-1 with TRBJ2-7; D is undetermined. The CDR3 extends over 14 amino acids. The V gene's germline CDR1 is MGHDK and CDR2 SYGVNS. Trimming cost V 1 base and J 5 bases, with 12 bases left between them.

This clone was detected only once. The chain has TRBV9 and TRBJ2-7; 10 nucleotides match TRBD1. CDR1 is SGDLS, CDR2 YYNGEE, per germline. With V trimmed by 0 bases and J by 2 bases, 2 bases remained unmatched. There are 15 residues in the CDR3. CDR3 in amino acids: CASSVGGQGAYEQYF. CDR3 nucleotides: TGTGCCAGCAGCGTAGGAGGACAGGGGGCCTACGAGCAGTACTTC. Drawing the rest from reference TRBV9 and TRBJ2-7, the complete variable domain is DSGVTQTPKHLITATGQRVTLRCSPRSGDLSVYWYQQSLDQGLQFLIQYYNGEERAKGNILERFSAQQFPDLHSELNLSSLELGDSALYFCASSVGGQGAYEQYFGPGTRLTVT.

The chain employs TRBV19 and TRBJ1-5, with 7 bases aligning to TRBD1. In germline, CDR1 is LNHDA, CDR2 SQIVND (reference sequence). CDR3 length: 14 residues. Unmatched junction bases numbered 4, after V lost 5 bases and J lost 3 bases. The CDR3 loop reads CASSRTGVNQPQHF. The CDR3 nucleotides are TGTGCCAGTAGTCGGACAGGAGTCAATCAGCCCCAGCATTTT.